Shown below are 10 T cell receptor beta chains from a single sample sequenced in a study of blood T cell repertoires in COVID-19. TCRdb keeps only in-frame clones here, not all; method: immunoSEQ multiplex PCR. The repertoire includes about 240,000 clones, around 87% of them detected once, and 7.1% sits in the top ten. Sequenced material: peripheral blood. The source of these receptors is an older woman with active or convalescent COVID-19.

The V and J genes are TRBV6-4 and TRBJ1-6; possibly TRBD1 for D (6 bases). Deletions cut 11 bases from V and 7 bases from J, with 12 bases between. Germline CDR1 is MRHNA and CDR2 is SNTAGT. The CDR3 spans 12 residues. The CDR3 protein is CASRGRNSPLHF. CDR3 DNA sequence: TGTGCCTCCAGGGGTCGAAATTCACCCCTCCACTTT.

This clone was found once. The chain employs TRBV19 and TRBJ1-3, with D possibly matching TRBD1 (5 bases). The CDR3 length is 14 residues. Germline V CDR1 and CDR2: LNHDA, SQIVND (reference sequence). The V end was cut by 6 bases, the J end by 2 bases, with 11 bases between. The CDR3: CASSPLGAGNTIYF. CDR3 sequence (DNA): TGTGCCAGTAGCCCCTTAGGGGCTGGAAACACCATATATTTT.

The genes are TRBV29-1 and TRBJ1-2; D is perhaps TRBD1 (6 bases). Germline lookup yields CDR1 SQVTM and CDR2 ANQGSEA. This CDR3 has 13 amino acids. Between the trimmed V and J ends, which lost 2 bases and 7 bases, there was a span of 14 bases. For the CDR3, the DNA is TGCAGCGTTGAATCTCAGGGGAGAGGTGGCTACACCTTC. This encodes CSVESQGRGGYTF. The full variable domain, with the rest looked up from reference TRBV29-1 and TRBJ1-2, is SAVISQKPSRDICQRGTSLTIQCQVDSQVTMMFWYRQQPGQSLTLIATANQGSEATYESGFVIDKFPISRPNLTFSTLTVSNMSPEDSSIYLCSVESQGRGGYTFGSGTRLTVV.

The rearrangement links TRBV7-2 to TRBJ2-5; D perhaps matches TRBD2 (6 bases). V dropped 2 bases and J dropped 9 bases, with 13 bases sitting between them. Germline V gene sequence: CDR1 SGHTA, CDR2 FQGNSA. This CDR3 contains 13 residues. The CDR3 coding sequence is TGTGCCAGCAGCTTAAGCTGGAGGGAATCCCAGTACTTC. Translated: CASSLSWRESQYF.

The CDR3 sequence is CASRIGDYQPQHF. In DNA, the CDR3 is TGTGCCAGCAGAATAGGGGATTATCAGCCCCAGCATTTT. This chain joins TRBV6-6 and TRBJ1-5; possible D gene TRBD1, 5 bases. There are 13 residues in the CDR3. Germline lookup yields CDR1 MNHNY and CDR2 SVGAGI (reference sequence). The germline V and J ends were trimmed by 6 bases and 5 bases, with 11 bases remaining between them.

The chain joins TRBV5-8 to TRBJ2-7; 9 bases are shared with TRBD1. With V trimmed by 0 bases and J by 4 bases, 17 bases remained unmatched. Germline-derived CDR1 and CDR2 are SGHTS and YDEGEE. The CDR3 spans 19 residues. CDR3 residues: CASSLVTGGFSLGIYEQYF. The CDR3 DNA reads TGTGCCAGCAGCTTGGTGACAGGGGGATTCTCACTAGGAATTTACGAGCAGTACTTC.

For the CDR3, the DNA is TGTGCCAGTAAGGAGCGGATTATGAACACTGAAGCTTTCTTT. This encodes CASKERIMNTEAFF. The chain uses TRBV19 and TRBJ1-1; D gene ambiguous. V lost 7 bases and J 0 bases, leaving 12 bases between the germline ends. This CDR3 contains 14 residues. Looked up from germline, CDR1 is LNHDA and CDR2 is SQIVND (reference sequence).

The genes are TRBV19 and TRBJ2-6, with D tentatively TRBD1 (6 bases). From germline, CDR1 is LNHDA and CDR2 SQIVND (reference sequence). V was clipped by 4 bases and J by 1 base, with 11 bases between them. The CDR3 totals 16 residues. CDR3 loop: CASSNRATSGANVLTF. The CDR3 DNA reads as TGTGCCAGTAGTAACAGGGCCACTTCTGGGGCCAACGTCCTGACTTTC.

This clone appeared a single time. The V and J genes are TRBV5-6 and TRBJ2-1, with a weak D call TRBD1 (6 bases). V was pared by 4 bases and J by 8 bases, with 16 bases between. CDR1 and CDR2 (germline): SGHDT, YYEEEE. The CDR3 is made up of 14 amino acids. The CDR3 region has the DNA TGTGCCAGCAGCGCCCTTGGGGGCCAGGATGAGCAGTTCTTC. Protein: CASSALGGQDEQFF.

This chain connects TRBV6-5 to TRBJ2-7, with D tentatively TRBD1 (6 bases). This CDR3 is 14 amino acids long. Trimming shortened V by 4 bases and J by 6 bases, and 16 bases separated the two germline ends. The germline V gene encodes CDR1 MNHEY and CDR2 SVGAGI. CDR3 DNA sequence: TGTGCCAGCAGTTCGGGACAAATGGCGTCCGAGCAGTACTTC. Amino acids: CASSSGQMASEQYF.